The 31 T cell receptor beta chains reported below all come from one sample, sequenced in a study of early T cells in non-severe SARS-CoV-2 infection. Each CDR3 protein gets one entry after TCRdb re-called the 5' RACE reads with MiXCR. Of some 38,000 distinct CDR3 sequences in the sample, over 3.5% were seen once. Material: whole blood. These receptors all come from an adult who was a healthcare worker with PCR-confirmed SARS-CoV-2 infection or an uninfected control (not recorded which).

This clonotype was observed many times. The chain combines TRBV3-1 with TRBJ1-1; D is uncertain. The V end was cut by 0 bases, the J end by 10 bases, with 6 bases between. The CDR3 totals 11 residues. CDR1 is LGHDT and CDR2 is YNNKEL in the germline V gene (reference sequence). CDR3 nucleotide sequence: TGTGCCAGCAGCCAAGAAAGTGGAGCTTTCTTT. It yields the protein CASSQESGAFF.

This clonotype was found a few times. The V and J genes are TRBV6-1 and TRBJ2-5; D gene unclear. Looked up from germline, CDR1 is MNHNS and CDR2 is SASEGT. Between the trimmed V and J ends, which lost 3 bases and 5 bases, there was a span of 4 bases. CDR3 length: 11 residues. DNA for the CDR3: TGTGCCAGCAGTGAGAGGGAGACCCAGTACTTC. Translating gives CASSERETQYF.

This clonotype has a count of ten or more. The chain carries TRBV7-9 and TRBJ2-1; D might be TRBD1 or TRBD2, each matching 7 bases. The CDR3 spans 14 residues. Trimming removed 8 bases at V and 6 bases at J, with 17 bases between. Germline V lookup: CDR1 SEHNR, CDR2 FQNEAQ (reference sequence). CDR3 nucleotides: TGTGCCAGCGGGGAGGGGGCCAGGGGCAATGAGCAGTTCTTC. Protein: CASGEGARGNEQFF.

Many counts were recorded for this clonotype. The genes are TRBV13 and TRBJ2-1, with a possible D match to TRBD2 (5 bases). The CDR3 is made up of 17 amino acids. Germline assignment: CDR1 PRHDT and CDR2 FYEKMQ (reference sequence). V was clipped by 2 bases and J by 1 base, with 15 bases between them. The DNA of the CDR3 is TGTGCCAGCAGCTTAAATGGGGATTTAGCGTCCTACAATGAGCAGTTCTTC. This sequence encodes CASSLNGDLASYNEQFF. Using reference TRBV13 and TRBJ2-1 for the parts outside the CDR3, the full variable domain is AAGVIQSPRHLIKEKRETATLKCYPIPRHDTVYWYQQGPGQDPQFLISFYEKMQSDKGSIPDRFSAQQFSDYHSELNMSSLELGDSALYFCASSLNGDLASYNEQFFGPGTRLTVL.

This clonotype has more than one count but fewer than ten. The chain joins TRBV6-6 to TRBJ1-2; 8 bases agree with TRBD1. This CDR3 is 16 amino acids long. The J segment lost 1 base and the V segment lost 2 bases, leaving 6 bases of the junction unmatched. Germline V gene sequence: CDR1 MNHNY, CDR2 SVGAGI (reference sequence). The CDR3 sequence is CASSYPGQVINYGYTF. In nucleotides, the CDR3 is TGTGCCAGCAGTTACCCGGGACAGGTGATTAACTATGGCTACACCTTC.

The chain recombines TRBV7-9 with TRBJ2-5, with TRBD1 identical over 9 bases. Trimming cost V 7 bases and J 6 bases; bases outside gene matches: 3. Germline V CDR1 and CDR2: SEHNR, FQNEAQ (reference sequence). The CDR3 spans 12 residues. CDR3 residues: CASTGTGQTQYF. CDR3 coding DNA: TGTGCCAGCACCGGGACAGGGCAGACCCAGTACTTC.

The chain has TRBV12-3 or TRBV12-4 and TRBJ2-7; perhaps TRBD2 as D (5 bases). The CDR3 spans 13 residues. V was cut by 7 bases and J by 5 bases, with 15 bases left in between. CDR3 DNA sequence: TGTGCCAGCACCGCTAGCAGGATTGACGAGCAGTACTTC. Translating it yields CASTASRIDEQYF.

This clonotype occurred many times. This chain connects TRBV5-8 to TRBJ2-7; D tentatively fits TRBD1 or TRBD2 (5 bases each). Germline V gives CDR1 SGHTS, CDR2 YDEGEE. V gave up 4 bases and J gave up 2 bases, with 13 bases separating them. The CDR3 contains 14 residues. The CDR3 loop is CASSPRQGPYEQYF. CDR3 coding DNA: TGTGCCAGCAGCCCCCGGCAGGGACCCTACGAGCAGTACTTC.

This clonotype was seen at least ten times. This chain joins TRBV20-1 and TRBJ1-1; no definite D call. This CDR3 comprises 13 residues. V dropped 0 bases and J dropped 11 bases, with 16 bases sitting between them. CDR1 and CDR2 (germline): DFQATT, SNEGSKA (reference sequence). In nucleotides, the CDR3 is TGCAGTGCTAGAGAATCCATTTCTCTGGTGGCTTTCTTT. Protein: CSARESISLVAFF.

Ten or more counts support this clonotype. This chain's CDR3 is CSARDPAGRNTIYF. CDR3 nucleotide sequence: TGCAGTGCTAGAGATCCGGCAGGGAGAAACACCATATATTTT. This chain links TRBV20-1 with TRBJ1-3; D might be TRBD1 (5 bases). Per germline, CDR1 DFQATT and CDR2 SNEGSKA (reference sequence). This CDR3 region has 14 residues. Deletions cut 0 bases from V and 5 bases from J, with 11 bases between.

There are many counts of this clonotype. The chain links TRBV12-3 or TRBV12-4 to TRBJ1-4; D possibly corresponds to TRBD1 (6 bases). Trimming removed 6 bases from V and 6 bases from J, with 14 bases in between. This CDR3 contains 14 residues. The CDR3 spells CASSHRAWDEKLFF. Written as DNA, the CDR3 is TGTGCCAGCAGCCACAGGGCGTGGGATGAAAAACTGTTTTTT.

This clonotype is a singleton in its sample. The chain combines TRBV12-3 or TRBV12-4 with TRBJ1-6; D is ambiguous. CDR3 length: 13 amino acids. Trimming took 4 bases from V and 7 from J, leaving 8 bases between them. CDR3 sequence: CASSSGPNSPLHF. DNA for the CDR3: TGTGCCAGCAGTTCCGGACCCAATTCACCCCTCCACTTT.

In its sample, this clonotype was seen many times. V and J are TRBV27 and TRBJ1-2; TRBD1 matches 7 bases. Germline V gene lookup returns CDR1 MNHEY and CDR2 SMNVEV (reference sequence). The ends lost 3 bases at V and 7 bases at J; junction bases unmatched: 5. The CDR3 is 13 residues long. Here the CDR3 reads CASSLTGSSGYTF. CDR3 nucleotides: TGTGCCAGCAGTTTGACAGGGAGTTCTGGCTACACCTTC.

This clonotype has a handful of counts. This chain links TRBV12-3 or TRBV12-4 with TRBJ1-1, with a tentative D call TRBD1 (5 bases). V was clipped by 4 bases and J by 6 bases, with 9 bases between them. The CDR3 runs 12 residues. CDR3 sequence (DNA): TGTGCCAGCAGTTCCAGGGTACCTGAAGCTTTCTTT. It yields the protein CASSSRVPEAFF.

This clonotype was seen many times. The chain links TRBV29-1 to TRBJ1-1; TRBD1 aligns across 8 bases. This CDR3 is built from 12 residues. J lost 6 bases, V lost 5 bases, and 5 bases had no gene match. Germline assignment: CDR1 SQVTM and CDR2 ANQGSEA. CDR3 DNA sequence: TGCAGCGTTCCGGGACAGGTCGCTGAAGCTTTCTTT. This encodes CSVPGQVAEAFF.

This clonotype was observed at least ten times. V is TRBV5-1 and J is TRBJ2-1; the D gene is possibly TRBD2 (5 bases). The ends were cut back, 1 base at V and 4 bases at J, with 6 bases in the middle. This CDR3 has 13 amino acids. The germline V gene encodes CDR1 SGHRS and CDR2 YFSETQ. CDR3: CASSLRLYNEQFF. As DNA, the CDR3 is TGCGCCAGCAGCTTGCGACTATACAATGAGCAGTTCTTC.

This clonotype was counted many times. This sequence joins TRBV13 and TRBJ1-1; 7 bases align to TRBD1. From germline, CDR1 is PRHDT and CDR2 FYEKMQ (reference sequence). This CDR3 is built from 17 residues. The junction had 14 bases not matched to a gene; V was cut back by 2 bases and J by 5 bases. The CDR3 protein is CASSLTLIRGRGTEAFF. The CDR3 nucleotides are TGTGCCAGCAGCTTAACTCTAATCAGGGGGAGAGGAACTGAAGCTTTCTTT.

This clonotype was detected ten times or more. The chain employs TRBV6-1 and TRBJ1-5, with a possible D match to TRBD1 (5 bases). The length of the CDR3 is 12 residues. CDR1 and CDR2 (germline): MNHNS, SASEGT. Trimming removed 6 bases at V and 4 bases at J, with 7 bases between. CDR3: CASREGNQPQHF. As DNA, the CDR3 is TGTGCCAGCAGAGAGGGGAATCAGCCCCAGCATTTT.

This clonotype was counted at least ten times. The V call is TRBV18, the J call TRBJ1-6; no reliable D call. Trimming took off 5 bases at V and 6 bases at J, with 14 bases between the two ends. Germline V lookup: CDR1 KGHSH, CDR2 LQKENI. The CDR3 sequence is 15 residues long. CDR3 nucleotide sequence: TGTGCCAGCTCAACCCGGGGAGTAGGTAATTCACCCCTCCACTTT. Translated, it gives CASSTRGVGNSPLHF.

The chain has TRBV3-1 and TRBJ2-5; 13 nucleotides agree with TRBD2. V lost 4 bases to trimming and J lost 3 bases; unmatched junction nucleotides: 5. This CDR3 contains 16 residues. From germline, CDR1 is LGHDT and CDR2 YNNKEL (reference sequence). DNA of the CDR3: TGTGCCAGCAGCCCGTTGGGACTAGCGGGAAAAGAGACCCAGTACTTC. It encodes CASSPLGLAGKETQYF.

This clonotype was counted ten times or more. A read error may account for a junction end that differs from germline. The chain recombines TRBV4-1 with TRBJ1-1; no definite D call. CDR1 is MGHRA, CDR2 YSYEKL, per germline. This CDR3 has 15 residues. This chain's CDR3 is CASSQEHRLNTEVFF. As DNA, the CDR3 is TGCGCCAGCAGCCAAGAACATAGGTTGAACACTGAAGTTTTCTTT.

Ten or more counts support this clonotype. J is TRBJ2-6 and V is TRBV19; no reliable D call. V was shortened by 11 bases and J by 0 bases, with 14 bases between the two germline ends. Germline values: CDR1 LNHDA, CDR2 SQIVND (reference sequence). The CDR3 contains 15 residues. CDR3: CAAADLNSGANVLTF. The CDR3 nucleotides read TGTGCCGCCGCGGATCTTAACTCTGGGGCCAACGTCCTGACTTTC.

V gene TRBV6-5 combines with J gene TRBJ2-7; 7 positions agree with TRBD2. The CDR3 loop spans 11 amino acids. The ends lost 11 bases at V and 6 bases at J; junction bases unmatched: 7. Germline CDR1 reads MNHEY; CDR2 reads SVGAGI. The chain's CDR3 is CAAGDLSEQYF. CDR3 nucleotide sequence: TGTGCCGCGGGGGACCTCTCCGAGCAGTACTTC.

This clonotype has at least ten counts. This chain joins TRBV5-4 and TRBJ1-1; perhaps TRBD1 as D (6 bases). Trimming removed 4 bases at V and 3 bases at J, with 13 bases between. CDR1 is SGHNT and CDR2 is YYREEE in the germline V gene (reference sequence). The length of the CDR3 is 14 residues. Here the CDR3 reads CASSHRDGHTEAFF. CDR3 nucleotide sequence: TGTGCCAGCAGCCACAGGGACGGACACACTGAAGCTTTCTTT.

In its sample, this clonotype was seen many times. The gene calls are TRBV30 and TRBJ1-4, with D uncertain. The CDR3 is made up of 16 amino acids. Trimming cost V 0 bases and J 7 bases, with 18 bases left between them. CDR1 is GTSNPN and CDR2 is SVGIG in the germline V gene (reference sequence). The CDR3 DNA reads TGTGCCTGGAGTGTACCGTTGTTAGGCTGGCCTGAAAAACTGTTTTTT. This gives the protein CAWSVPLLGWPEKLFF. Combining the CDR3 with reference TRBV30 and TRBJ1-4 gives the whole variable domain SQTIHQWPATLVQPVGSPLSLECTVEGTSNPNLYWYRQAAGRGLQLLFYSVGIGQISSEVPQNLSASRPQDRQFILSSKKLLLSDSGFYLCAWSVPLLGWPEKLFFGSGTQLSVL.

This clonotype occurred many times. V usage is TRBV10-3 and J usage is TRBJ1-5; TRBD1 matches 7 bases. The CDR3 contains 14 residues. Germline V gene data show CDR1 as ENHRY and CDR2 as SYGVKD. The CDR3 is CATSSGQINQPQHF. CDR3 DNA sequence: TGTGCTACATCGTCGGGACAGATCAATCAGCCCCAGCATTTT.

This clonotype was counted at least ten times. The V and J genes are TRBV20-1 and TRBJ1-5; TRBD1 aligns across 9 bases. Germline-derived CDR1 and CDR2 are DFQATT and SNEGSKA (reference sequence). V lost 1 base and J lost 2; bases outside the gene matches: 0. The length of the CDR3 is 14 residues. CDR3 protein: CSARGQGGNQPQHF. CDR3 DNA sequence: TGCAGTGCTAGAGGACAGGGGGGCAATCAGCCCCAGCATTTT.

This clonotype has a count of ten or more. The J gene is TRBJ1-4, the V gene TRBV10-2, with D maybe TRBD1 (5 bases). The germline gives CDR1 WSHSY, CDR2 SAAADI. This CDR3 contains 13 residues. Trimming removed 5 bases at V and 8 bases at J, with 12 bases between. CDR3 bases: TGCGCCAGCAGTTTCGACCGGGGCGAAAAACTGTTTTTT. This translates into CASSFDRGEKLFF.

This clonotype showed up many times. CDR3 nucleotide sequence: TGTGCCAGTAGTTTGAGACCTCCGACAGGCGGTAACGGGGAGCTGTTTTTT. Translation: CASSLRPPTGGNGELFF. This chain joins TRBV19 and TRBJ2-2; D is perhaps TRBD1 (6 bases). This CDR3 has 17 residues. The V end lost 5 bases, the J end lost 7 bases, and 23 bases lay between the germline ends. Germline V gene sequence: CDR1 LNHDA, CDR2 SQIVND (reference sequence).

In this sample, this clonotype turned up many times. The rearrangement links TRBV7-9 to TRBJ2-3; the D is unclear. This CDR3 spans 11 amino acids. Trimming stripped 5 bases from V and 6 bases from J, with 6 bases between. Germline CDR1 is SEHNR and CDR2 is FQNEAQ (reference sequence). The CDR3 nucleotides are TGTGCCAGCAGCCCCAGGGATACGCAGTATTTT. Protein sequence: CASSPRDTQYF.

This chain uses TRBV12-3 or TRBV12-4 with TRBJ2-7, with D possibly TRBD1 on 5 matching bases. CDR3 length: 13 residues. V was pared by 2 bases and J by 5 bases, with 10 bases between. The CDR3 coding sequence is TGTGCCAGCAGTTTAAGTCACAGGCACGAGCAGTACTTC. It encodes CASSLSHRHEQYF.